A selection of T cell receptor beta chains follows, all from one sample in a study of cytomegalovirus exposure and HLA in healthy donors. Using immunoSEQ multiplex PCR, the repertoire was profiled, and TCRdb retains in-frame clones only, with some absent. The sample contains more than 60,000 clones, 65% to 90% of which appear only once. The sequencing sample was made of PBMCs. All receptors come from a man aged 70-80 years in good health and CMV-seropositive. Both conserved end residues are part of each CDR3. A D gene is named only where the DNA matches it firmly. Clone size is shown for a subset of rows, as once, few, many or a class of expanded clone.

d_gene	j_gene	abundance	v_gene	CDR3nt	CDR3aa
-	TRBJ1-5	-	TRBV6-6	TGTGCCAGCAGAACGACAGACGGAGGGAATCAGCCCCAGCATTTT	CASRTTDGGNQPQHF
-	TRBJ2-5	-	TRBV7-2	TGTGCCAGCAGCTTAGCCGGTTGGACACAAGAGACCCAGTACTTC	CASSLAGWTQETQYF
TRBD2	TRBJ2-7	-	TRBV18	TGTGCCAGCTCACCAGGACTAGCGGGAGCCTACGAGCAGTACTTC	CASSPGLAGAYEQYF
-	TRBJ2-7	few	TRBV7-2	TGTGCCAGCAGCAGACCGGGCTACGAGCAGTACTTC	CASSRPGYEQYF
-	TRBJ2-3	-	TRBV4-1	TGCGCCAGCAGCCAAGACTCAGGTAGCACAGATACGCAGTATTTT	CASSQDSGSTDTQYF
-	TRBJ2-1	-	TRBV5-8	TGTGCCAGCAGCTTACAGGGAAGCTCCTACAATGAGCAGTTCTTC	CASSLQGSSYNEQFF
TRBD2	TRBJ2-2	-	TRBV9	TGTGCCAGCAGCGTAGCAGCGGGAGTGGCCGGGGAGCTGTTTTTT	CASSVAAGVAGELFF
-	TRBJ2-3	once	TRBV30	TGTGCCTGGGCAGGGGGCACAGATACGCAGTATTTT	CAWAGGTDTQYF
TRBD2	TRBJ2-3	once	TRBV11-3	TGTGCCAGCAGCTTAGGAGCGGGAGGTGGGGCAGATACGCAGTATTTT	CASSLGAGGGADTQYF
TRBD2	TRBJ2-1	-	TRBV7-6	TGTGCCAGCAGCTCGAGCGGGGGGGCCTACAATGAGCAGTTCTTC	CASSSSGGAYNEQFF
-	TRBJ2-3	-	TRBV7-9	TGTGCCGGCAGCTTATCCGGGGGCACAGATACGCAGTATTTT	CAGSLSGGTDTQYF
TRBD2	TRBJ2-7	-	TRBV7-3	TGTGCCAGCAGCCTCAGCGGGGTCTGGGACGAGCAGTACTTC	CASSLSGVWDEQYF
-	TRBJ1-1	-	TRBV30	TGTGCCTGGGCTTGGGGAGGTGTCACTGAAGCTTTCTTT	CAWAWGGVTEAFF
-	TRBJ1-5	once	TRBV28	TGTGCCAGTTTTACAGGGTTTCAGCCCCAGCATTTT	CASFTGFQPQHF
-	TRBJ2-7	-	TRBV4-1	TGCGCCAGCAGCCAAACCCAGGGTCAAGGGGGGGTTGGTGGCTCCTACGAGCAGTACTTC	CASSQTQGQGGVGGSYEQYF
-	TRBJ1-5	-	TRBV10-3	TGTGCCATCAGTGTCAGGGATAGCAATCAGCCCCAGCATTTT	CAISVRDSNQPQHF
-	TRBJ2-2	-	TRBV27	TGTGCCAGCCGAATGGGGGAGCGGGCCGGGGAGCTGTTTTTT	CASRMGERAGELFF
-	TRBJ2-7	-	TRBV13	TGTGCCAGCAGCTTAGTCGCATCAGGGTCGTCTAGCGAGCAGTACTTC	CASSLVASGSSSEQYF
TRBD1	TRBJ1-5	-	TRBV6-4	TGTGCCAGCAGTGACCCCCCTACAGGGGACATTCAGCCCCAGCATTTT	CASSDPPTGDIQPQHF
-	TRBJ2-7	-	TRBV2	TGTGCCAGCAGTGAAGGGGGGCTTTTTTACGAGCAGTACTTC	CASSEGGLFYEQYF
TRBD1	TRBJ2-2	-	TRBV29-1	TGCAGCGTTGGTGAAGGGGGCGCGGGCGGGGAGCTGTTTTTT	CSVGEGGAGGELFF
TRBD1	TRBJ1-1	-	TRBV7-2	TGTGCCAGCAGCTGGGACAGGGAAACTGAAGCTTTCTTT	CASSWDRETEAFF
-	TRBJ2-7	-	TRBV6-1	TGTGCCAGCAGTGAAAGTCAGGGAGGCTACGAGCAGTACTTC	CASSESQGGYEQYF
-	TRBJ1-2	-	TRBV30	TGTGCCTGGAGTGTCCCCGGGAGCTACACCTTC	CAWSVPGSYTF
-	TRBJ1-2	-	TRBV2	TGTGCCAGCAGTGAAACAGGGACCTATGGCTACACCTTC	CASSETGTYGYTF
-	TRBJ2-5	-	TRBV5-1	TGCGCCAGCAGCTTGGAGCCCGAAAAGACCCAGTACTTC	CASSLEPEKTQYF
-	TRBJ1-1	-	TRBV5-1	TGCGCCAGCAGCTTTTTCGGACACAGGGATACTGAAGCTTTCTTT	CASSFFGHRDTEAFF
-	TRBJ2-1	once	TRBV10-3	TGTGCCATCATGACAGGACCTTACAATGAGCAGTTCTTC	CAIMTGPYNEQFF
TRBD2	TRBJ2-3	once	TRBV7-2	TGTGCCAGCAGCTTAGGACCGACTAGCGGGGGGATCACAGATACGCAGTATTTT	CASSLGPTSGGITDTQYF
-	TRBJ2-2	-	TRBV15	TGTGCCACCAGACCGGCAGGAGGGGGCCTAGACGGGGAGCTGTTTTTT	CATRPAGGGLDGELFF
-	TRBJ2-1	-	TRBV6-5	TGTGCCAGCAGGGGGGGACAGCCCAGGAATGAGCAGTTCTTC	CASRGGQPRNEQFF
-	TRBJ1-1	once	TRBV5-4	TGTGCCAGCAGCTACCGAGACACTGAAGCTTTCTTT	CASSYRDTEAFF
TRBD1	TRBJ2-1	-	TRBV5-4	TGTGCCAGCAGCTTGGGGACAGGGGGTAATGGAAATGAGCAGTTCTTC	CASSLGTGGNGNEQFF
-	TRBJ1-1	-	TRBV23-1	TGCGCCAGCAGGGTTCTAGTGAACACTGAAGCTTTCTTT	CASRVLVNTEAFF
-	TRBJ1-2	-	TRBV6-5	TGTGCCAGCAGTCCGGACTATTCGCGGTCCGGCTACACCTTC	CASSPDYSRSGYTF